A selection of T cell receptor beta chains follows, all from one sample in a study of blood T cell repertoires in COVID-19. The protocol was immunoSEQ multiplex PCR, while the TCRdb copy is restricted to in-frame clones and leaves out a portion. Of about 98,000 clones listed, about 90% are singletons. The source material was peripheral blood. The receptors derive from a man aged 45 to 65 with active COVID-19. Both conserved end residues are part of each CDR3. D genes are given only for firm matches. Clone size is shown for a subset of rows, as once, few, many or a class of expanded clone.

J | V | D | size | DNA | CDR3
TRBJ2-2 | TRBV4-1 | . | . | TGCGCCAGCAGCCAACAGGAGGGATCTAACACCGGGGAGCTGTTTTTT | CASSQQEGSNTGELFF
TRBJ1-4 | TRBV29-1 | . | . | TGCAGCGCCCTAAGCGTTGCAACTAATGAAAAACTGTTTTTT | CSALSVATNEKLFF
TRBJ1-2 | TRBV18 | TRBD1 | . | TGTGCCAGCTCACCAACGGGACAGGGACATGGCTACACCTTC | CASSPTGQGHGYTF
TRBJ1-4 | TRBV3-1/TRBV3-2 | TRBD1 | . | TGTGCCAGCAGCCAAACCCCCGGGACAGTTAATGAAAAACTGTTTTTT | CASSQTPGTVNEKLFF
TRBJ2-4 | TRBV4-2 | TRBD2 | . | TGTGCCAGCAGCCAAGATGGAAGCGGGGGGGCCTGGGGAAACATTCAGTACTTC | CASSQDGSGGAWGNIQYF
TRBJ2-1 | TRBV10-3 | . | . | TGTGCCATCAGCTTTCCTCTTGCCGGTTTTCGGGGTGAGCAGTTCTTC | CAISFPLAGFRGEQFF
TRBJ2-3 | TRBV5-1 | TRBD1 | . | TGCGCCAGCAGCCGGGCGGGGACAGGAGATACGCAGTATTTT | CASSRAGTGDTQYF
TRBJ1-1 | TRBV6-5 | . | . | TGTGCCAGCAGACCTGCGGAGGCCGGGCGGACTGAAGCTTTCTTT | CASRPAEAGRTEAFF
TRBJ2-7 | TRBV7-8 | TRBD2 | . | TGTGCCAGCAGCACCGGACTAGTAGGCGAGCAGTACTTC | CASSTGLVGEQYF
TRBJ2-1 | TRBV13 | . | . | TGTGCCAGCAGACCAATGACAGGCCCCTACAATGAGCAGTTCTTC | CASRPMTGPYNEQFF
TRBJ2-1 | TRBV6-2/TRBV6-3 | TRBD2 | . | TGTGCCAGCAGCAAACTAGCGGGGGGTTCCGAACAGTTCTTC | CASSKLAGGSEQFF
TRBJ1-4 | TRBV18 | . | . | TGTGCCAGCTCACCACGCGGGGGCGAGGTAGGGGCTAGGAATGAAAAACTGTTTTTT | CASSPRGGEVGARNEKLFF
TRBJ2-7 | TRBV30 | . | . | TGTGCCTGGAGTCATAGCCGCGAGCAGTACTTC | CAWSHSREQYF
TRBJ2-7 | TRBV6-6 | . | . | TGTGCCAGCAGTTACACAGGGAACGAGCAGTACTTC | CASSYTGNEQYF
TRBJ2-6 | TRBV2 | . | . | TGTGCCAGCAGTGAAGTGGGCAGCTGGGCCAACGTCCTGACTTTC | CASSEVGSWANVLTF
TRBJ1-5 | TRBV9 | . | . | TGTGCCAGCAGCGTCGGGGATACCAATCAGCCCCAGCATTTT | CASSVGDTNQPQHF
TRBJ1-1 | TRBV6-5 | . | . | TGTGCCAGTTCCCAACAAGGAAGGGGAGCTTTCTTT | CASSQQGRGAFF
TRBJ2-7 | TRBV7-9 | . | . | TGTGCCAGCAGTCGAGCCCCCATCGTGCCGGGTTCCTACGAGCAGTACTTC | CASSRAPIVPGSYEQYF
TRBJ2-3 | TRBV5-1 | . | once | TGCGCCAGCCAGCTACTGGACATGGGCACAGATACGCAGTATTTT | CASQLLDMGTDTQYF
TRBJ1-5 | TRBV6-1 | TRBD1 | few | TGTGCCAGCAGGGAACAGGGGCTGGTCCTCAATCAGCCCCAGCATTTT | CASREQGLVLNQPQHF
TRBJ2-2 | TRBV12-5 | TRBD1 | once | TGTGCTAGTGCTACTCACCTCGGGACAGCGAACACCGGGGAGCTGTTTTTT | CASATHLGTANTGELFF
TRBJ2-7 | TRBV2 | TRBD2 | . | TGTGCCAGCAGTGAACTAGCGGGTCTCGAGCAGTACTTC | CASSELAGLEQYF
TRBJ1-5 | TRBV10-3 | . | once | TGTGCCATCAGTGAGAGACAGTTCAATCAGCCCCAGCATTTT | CAISERQFNQPQHF
TRBJ1-2 | TRBV5-1 | . | once | TGCGCCAGCTCAGGCCTCCAGAACTATGGCTACACCTTC | CASSGLQNYGYTF
TRBJ1-2 | TRBV3-1/TRBV3-2 | . | . | TGTGCCAGCAGCCAAGTCTCGGGGGGCAGCGGCTACACCTTC | CASSQVSGGSGYTF
TRBJ2-1 | TRBV4-2 | . | . | TGTGCCAGCAGCCGAGAGCACGGGGGGCATTACAATGAGCAGTTCTTC | CASSREHGGHYNEQFF
TRBJ2-3 | TRBV19 | . | . | TGTGCCAGTAGTACCTGGGGAGAGGGGAGGGATACGCAGTATTTT | CASSTWGEGRDTQYF
TRBJ2-2 | TRBV5-1 | . | . | TGCGCCAGCAGCTTCCAGACCGGACAACACACCGGGGAGCTGTTTTTT | CASSFQTGQHTGELFF
TRBJ1-6 | TRBV5-1 | TRBD1 | . | TGCGCCAGCAGCTTGGCCGGACAGGGTAGGTCACCCCTCCACTTT | CASSLAGQGRSPLHF
TRBJ1-1 | TRBV15 | . | . | TGTGCCACCAGCAGATCGCGGTTTGCGGGGGACACTGAAGCTTTCTTT | CATSRSRFAGDTEAFF
TRBJ2-3 | TRBV7-9 | . | . | TGTGCCAGCAGCTTAGAAACAGTGCATACGCAGTATTTT | CASSLETVHTQYF
TRBJ2-5 | TRBV9 | . | . | TGTGCCAGCAGCGTAGCGCGAGGACAAGAGACCCAGTACTTC | CASSVARGQETQYF
TRBJ1-6 | TRBV4-2 | . | . | TGTGCCAGCAGCCAAGAGAGGTCTGGCAGGGCCGATTCACCCCTCCACTTT | CASSQERSGRADSPLHF
TRBJ2-7 | TRBV7-2 | TRBD1 | . | TGTGCCAGCAGCCTACGGGGACAGGAGCCCTACGAGCAGTACTTC | CASSLRGQEPYEQYF
TRBJ2-1 | TRBV19 | . | . | TGTGCCAGTACCGGAGCCGGCGGGTCCTCCTACAATGAGCAGTTCTTC | CASTGAGGSSYNEQFF
TRBJ2-3 | TRBV5-1 | TRBD2 | . | TGCGCCAGCAGCTTGGCCCCAGCGGGGGGGATAGATACGCAGTATTTT | CASSLAPAGGIDTQYF
TRBJ2-4 | TRBV12-3/TRBV12-4 | . | . | TGTGCCAGCAGTTTACAGCAGGGAAACATTCAGTACTTC | CASSLQQGNIQYF
TRBJ2-5 | TRBV6-2/TRBV6-3 | TRBD2 | . | TGTGCCAGCAGTTTAGGACTAGGCAGTACCCCGTACTTC | CASSLGLGSTPYF
TRBJ2-7 | TRBV9 | TRBD1 | . | TGTGCCAGCAGCGTAGGGGGACAGGGGGCCATCGAGCAGTACTTC | CASSVGGQGAIEQYF
TRBJ1-6 | TRBV6-5 | . | once | TGTGCCAGCAGTTACAGGGTTGGGGAGACAACCCTCCACTTT | CASSYRVGETTLHF